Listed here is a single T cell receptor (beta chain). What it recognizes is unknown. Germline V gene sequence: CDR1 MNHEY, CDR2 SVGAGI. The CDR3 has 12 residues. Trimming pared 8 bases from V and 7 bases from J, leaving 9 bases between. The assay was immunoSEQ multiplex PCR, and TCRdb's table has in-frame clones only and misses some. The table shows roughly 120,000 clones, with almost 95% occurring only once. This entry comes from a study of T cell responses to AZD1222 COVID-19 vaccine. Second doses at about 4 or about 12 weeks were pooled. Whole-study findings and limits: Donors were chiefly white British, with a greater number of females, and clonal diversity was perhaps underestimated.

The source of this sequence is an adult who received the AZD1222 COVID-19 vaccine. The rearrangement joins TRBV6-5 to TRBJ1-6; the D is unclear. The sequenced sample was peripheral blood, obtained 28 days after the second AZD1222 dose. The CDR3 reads CASSLLNSPLHF. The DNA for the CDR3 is TGTGCCAGCTCCCTTTTGAATTCACCCCTCCACTTT.